The sample holds a few counts of the clone carrying this T cell receptor (beta chain). No antigen is known for it. These data originate in a study of T cells in Graves' hyperthyroidism and ophthalmopathy. Amplified TCR beta CDR3 regions came from RNA transcripts. HTBI primers were employed in a first-round RT-PCR of the TCR CDR3. TCRdb re-called the multiplex PCR reads with MiXCR, one entry per CDR3 protein. The sample holds hundreds of thousands of distinct CDR3 sequences, 35% seen once. Clinical symptoms, serum thyroxine, TRAb, thyroid ultrasound and orbital computed tomography established diagnosis. 10 ml of fresh peripheral blood supplied the PBMCs. Study results and caveats: A model built on 13 V-J features separated ophthalmopathy from stable hyperthyroidism.

This clonotype originated in a woman between 40 and 55 years old with Graves' hyperthyroidism. Sequencing was performed on blood.

CDR3 nucleotide sequence: TGCAGTGCTAGATACCGGGACAGGGGAATCGATGGCTACACCTTC. Translating it yields CSARYRDRGIDGYTF. V gene TRBV20-1 combines with J gene TRBJ1-2; the match to TRBD1 covers 10 bases. The length of the CDR3 is 15 residues. Trimming at V came to 2 bases and at J to 6 bases, leaving 9 bases not matched to a gene. CDR1 is DFQATT and CDR2 is SNEGSKA in the germline V gene (reference sequence).